Following are 18 T cell receptor beta chains from one sample sequenced in a study of blood T cell repertoires in COVID-19. This table comes from immunoSEQ multiplex PCR, and its TCRdb copy is limited to in-frame clones, with some not included. The sample records over 90,000 clones, roughly 80% being singletons. The sample consisted of peripheral blood. The receptor set was obtained from a man older than 75 with active or convalescent COVID-19.

This sequence joins TRBV2 and TRBJ1-4; TRBD1 matches at 7 bases. The V gene end was trimmed by 5 bases and the J gene end by 3 bases; junction bases not matched to a gene: 6. Germline V gene lookup returns CDR1 SNHLY and CDR2 FYNNEI. The CDR3 length is 15 residues. CDR3 coding DNA: TGTGCCAGCAGTCAAGGACAGGTTCCTAATGAAAAACTGTTTTTT. This sequence encodes CASSQGQVPNEKLFF.

V is TRBV28 and J is TRBJ1-2; 7 nucleotides line up with TRBD1. The CDR3 sequence is 15 residues long. Losses at the gene ends were 5 bases for V and 4 bases for J; bases not matched to a gene: 10. Germline CDR1 and CDR2: MDHEN and SYDVKM. The CDR3 DNA follows: TGTGCCAGCAGTCAGACAGGGAGCCGCATCTATGGCTACACCTTC. The encoded protein is CASSQTGSRIYGYTF.

The chain uses TRBV20-1 and TRBJ2-1; D not resolved. The CDR3 consists of 11 residues. Trimming took off 3 bases at V and 4 bases at J, with 4 bases between the two ends. The germline V gene encodes CDR1 DFQATT and CDR2 SNEGSKA (reference sequence). The CDR3 DNA sequence: TGCAGTGCTAGGGAGTACAATGAGCAGTTCTTC. It codes for CSAREYNEQFF.

V usage is TRBV10-3 and J usage is TRBJ2-6, with TRBD1 matching over 7 bases. The CDR3 extends over 14 amino acids. Unmatched junction bases numbered 1, after V lost 5 bases and J lost 3 bases. In germline, CDR1 is ENHRY, CDR2 SYGVKD. In DNA, the CDR3 is TGTGCCATCAGTCAGGGGGTTGGGGCCAACGTCCTGACTTTC. As protein: CAISQGVGANVLTF.

The chain is built from TRBV30 and TRBJ1-3, with D maybe TRBD1 (5 bases). Per germline, CDR1 GTSNPN and CDR2 SVGIG (reference sequence). The CDR3 consists of 17 residues. V gave up 5 bases and J gave up 7 bases, with 27 bases separating them. Written as DNA, the CDR3 is TGTGCCTGGGCCTCCGACCTCCAGGGCACCATTGGGAACACCATATATTTT. Protein: CAWASDLQGTIGNTIYF.

The gene calls are TRBV11-3 and TRBJ1-1, with D tentatively TRBD1 (5 bases). With 5 bases removed from V and 1 base from J, the gap between germline ends came to 11 bases. CDR1 and CDR2 from the germline V gene are SGHNT and YENEEA. CDR3 length: 14 amino acids. Here the CDR3 reads CASSMTATNTEAFF. CDR3 in DNA: TGTGCCAGCAGCATGACAGCGACGAACACTGAAGCTTTCTTT. Full variable domain (outside the CDR3, taken from reference TRBV11-3 and TRBJ1-1): EAGVVQSPRYKIIEKKQPVAFWCNPISGHNTLYWYLQNLGQGPELLIRYENEEAVDDSQLPKDRFSAERLKGVDSTLKIQPAELGDSAVYLCASSMTATNTEAFFGQGTRLTVV.

The chain has TRBV7-8 and TRBJ1-4, with D uncertain. V dropped 3 bases and J dropped 2 bases, with 10 bases sitting between them. Germline CDR1 and CDR2: SGHVS and FQNEAQ. The CDR3 totals 15 residues. This CDR3 is CASSLRGGTNEKLFF. The CDR3 coding sequence is TGTGCCAGCAGCTTGCGAGGAGGCACTAATGAAAAACTGTTTTTT.

This chain uses TRBV27 with TRBJ2-7; possibly TRBD2 for D (6 bases). V lost 2 bases and J lost 0, with 8 bases in between. In germline, CDR1 is MNHEY, CDR2 SMNVEV (reference sequence). The CDR3 contains 14 residues. CDR3 loop: CASSLVGGSYEQYF. CDR3 bases: TGTGCCAGCAGTTTAGTGGGGGGCTCCTACGAGCAGTACTTC.

The chain employs TRBV21-1 and TRBJ2-5; TRBD2 was called by the table and not checked on the DNA. TRBV21-1 is an annotated pseudogene. The CDR3 sequence is 19 residues long. CDR3 bases: TGTGCCAGCAGCTCCCGTTGGGGACTAGCGGGGGGTGAGAGGGAGACCCAGTACTTC. It codes for CASSSRWGLAGGERETQYF.

J is TRBJ2-2 and V is TRBV19, with 8 bases matching TRBD2. Germline-derived CDR1 and CDR2 are LNHDA and SQIVND (reference sequence). There are 15 residues in the CDR3. The J segment lost 7 bases and the V segment lost 1 base, leaving 5 bases of the junction unmatched. CDR3 sequence: CASSIASRGVGELFF. Here the CDR3 DNA reads TGTGCCAGTAGTATAGCCTCGCGGGGGGTCGGGGAGCTGTTTTTT.

The rearrangement uses TRBV18 and TRBJ2-5; no firm D call. This CDR3 has 13 residues. CDR1 is KGHSH and CDR2 is LQKENI in the germline V gene. V shed 3 bases and J shed 5 bases, with 10 bases lying between them. CDR3 DNA sequence: TGTGCCAGCTCACCCCCAGTTGTGGAGACCCAGTACTTC. Its translation: CASSPPVVETQYF.

The chain couples TRBV21-1 to TRBJ1-2; the D segment call TRBD1 is taken from the table without a DNA check. TRBV21-1 represents a pseudogene. The CDR3 has 18 amino acids. The CDR3 is CASSKPARTGKYSYGYTF. The CDR3 DNA is TGTGCCAGCAGCAAACCCGCCAGGACAGGGAAGTACAGCTATGGCTACACCTTC.

This chain links TRBV28 with TRBJ2-7; 8 bases agree with TRBD1. Unmatched junction bases numbered 6, after V lost 8 bases and J lost 3 bases. Germline CDR1 is MDHEN and CDR2 is SYDVKM. The CDR3 has 13 amino acids. CDR3 in amino acids: CASVRTGSYEQYF. For the CDR3, the DNA is TGTGCCAGCGTCCGGACAGGGAGCTACGAGCAGTACTTC.

This clone was seen only a few times. The chain employs TRBV6-5 and TRBJ1-1; D is unresolved. Trimming removed 7 bases at V and 0 bases at J, with 9 bases between. The CDR3 has 13 residues. Looked up from germline, CDR1 is MNHEY and CDR2 is SVGAGI. Here the CDR3 DNA reads TGTGCCAGCAAGGCCACTATGAACACTGAAGCTTTCTTT. This gives the protein CASKATMNTEAFF.

This chain connects TRBV11-3 to TRBJ1-2; D may be TRBD1 (6 bases). Germline lookup yields CDR1 SGHNT and CDR2 YENEEA. This CDR3 comprises 13 residues. Between the trimmed V and J ends, which lost 1 base and 10 bases, there was a span of 13 bases. The CDR3 region is CASSLVPDSPYTF. The CDR3 region has the DNA TGTGCCAGCAGCTTAGTCCCGGACAGCCCCTACACCTTC. Full variable domain (rest looked up from reference TRBV11-3 and TRBJ1-2): EAGVVQSPRYKIIEKKQPVAFWCNPISGHNTLYWYLQNLGQGPELLIRYENEEAVDDSQLPKDRFSAERLKGVDSTLKIQPAELGDSAVYLCASSLVPDSPYTFGSGTRLTVV.

This clone has a single count. This chain joins TRBV9 and TRBJ2-3; 9 bases are a match to TRBD2. The CDR3 covers 15 residues. The junction had 2 bases not matched to a gene; V was cut back by 1 base and J by 2 bases. The germline V gene has CDR1 SGDLS and CDR2 YYNGEE. The CDR3 region is CASSVSGGHTDTQYF. CDR3 DNA: TGTGCCAGCAGCGTAAGCGGGGGGCACACAGATACGCAGTATTTT.

The V gene is TRBV5-6, the J gene TRBJ2-7; D is uncertain. Trimming left V 4 bases short and J 2 bases short, with 16 bases between. CDR1 is SGHDT, CDR2 YYEEEE, per germline. This CDR3 spans 15 amino acids. This CDR3 is CASSPDLSRPYEQYF. The CDR3 DNA reads TGTGCCAGCAGCCCCGATTTGAGCAGGCCCTACGAGCAGTACTTC.

The CDR3 region has the DNA TGCAGCGTTGGAAGCGGGGGGCTCTTCACCGGGGAGCTGTTTTTT. Amino acid sequence: CSVGSGGLFTGELFF. This chain links TRBV29-1 with TRBJ2-2, with TRBD2 matching 9 bases. The germline V gene has CDR1 SQVTM and CDR2 ANQGSEA. With V trimmed by 4 bases and J by 4 bases, 7 bases remained unmatched. The CDR3 runs 15 residues.